These 26 T cell receptor beta chains share one sample of origin, sequenced in a study of T cell responses to AZD1222 COVID-19 vaccine. TCRdb keeps only in-frame clones here, not all; method: immunoSEQ multiplex PCR. The sample has some 150,000 clones. The sample was peripheral blood. The receptors were gathered from an adult in good health.

The chain has TRBV30 and TRBJ1-5, with D possibly matching TRBD1 (5 bases). The ends were cut back, 1 base at V and 1 base at J, with 5 bases in the middle. The CDR3 is 13 residues long. The germline V gene encodes CDR1 GTSNPN and CDR2 SVGIG (reference sequence). CDR3 sequence reads: CAWSDRSNQPQHF. For the CDR3, the DNA is TGTGCCTGGAGTGACAGGAGCAATCAGCCCCAGCATTTT.

The genes are TRBV10-3 and TRBJ1-1; D is possibly TRBD1 (6 bases). V gave up 6 bases and J gave up 0 bases, with 11 bases separating them. CDR1 is ENHRY and CDR2 is SYGVKD in the germline V gene. This CDR3 spans 14 amino acids. The CDR3 sequence is CAIRGGQLNTEAFF. For the CDR3, the DNA is TGTGCCATCAGGGGAGGACAGCTGAACACTGAAGCTTTCTTT.

The chain combines TRBV6-5 with TRBJ2-2; TRBD1 aligns across 7 bases. The germline gives CDR1 MNHEY, CDR2 SVGAGI. This CDR3 has 14 amino acids. V shed 6 bases and J 4 bases; nucleotides not matched to a gene: 5. CDR3 region: CASRTGQFTGELFF. The CDR3 DNA follows: TGTGCCAGCAGGACGGGACAGTTCACCGGGGAGCTGTTTTTT.

The chain links TRBV5-4 to TRBJ2-1, with 9 nucleotides matching TRBD2. Germline CDR1 and CDR2: SGHNT and YYREEE (reference sequence). Unmatched junction bases numbered 5, after V lost 3 bases and J lost 4 bases. The CDR3 sequence is 15 residues long. CDR3 region: CASSYIAGEYNEQFF. CDR3 DNA: TGTGCCAGCAGCTACATAGCGGGGGAGTACAATGAGCAGTTCTTC.

The chain couples TRBV7-9 to TRBJ1-1; tentative D call: TRBD1 (6 bases). This CDR3 is built from 17 residues. CDR1 SEHNR and CDR2 FQNEAQ come from the germline V gene (reference sequence). V lost 5 bases, J lost 2 bases, and 21 bases lay in between. CDR3 DNA sequence: TGTGCCAGCAGCCAATCCTACAAACAGGGAATAAACACTGAAGCTTTCTTT. This codes for CASSQSYKQGINTEAFF.

The chain joins TRBV19 to TRBJ1-2; 7 bases align to TRBD1. The CDR3 length is 15 residues. Trimming at V came to 2 bases and at J to 2 bases, leaving 5 bases not matched to a gene. CDR1 LNHDA and CDR2 SQIVND come from the germline V gene (reference sequence). As DNA, the CDR3 is TGTGCCAGTAGTATACGAAGACAGGGAAACTATGGCTACACCTTC. Translation gives CASSIRRQGNYGYTF.

This sequence joins TRBV6-5 and TRBJ1-5; tentatively, D is TRBD1 (5 bases). V was shortened by 5 bases and J by 7 bases, with 18 bases between the two germline ends. The CDR3 is 15 amino acids. Germline assignment: CDR1 MNHEY and CDR2 SVGAGI. For the CDR3, the DNA is TGTGCCAGCAGTATACAGTTCGGGGGTGGGCAGCCCCAGCATTTT. This encodes CASSIQFGGGQPQHF.

This rearrangement joins TRBV2 to TRBJ2-3; D call uncertain. The CDR3 is 13 residues long. Germline V gene lookup returns CDR1 SNHLY and CDR2 FYNNEI. V was shortened by 3 bases and J by 4 bases, with 8 bases between the two germline ends. The CDR3 DNA follows: TGTGCCAGCAGTGACTTGTCGGCAGATACGCAGTATTTT. It translates to CASSDLSADTQYF.

This chain uses TRBV6-5 with TRBJ1-2; no definite D call. The CDR3 has 14 residues. V lost 7 bases and J lost 2, with 14 bases in between. CDR1 MNHEY and CDR2 SVGAGI come from the germline V gene. CDR3 coding DNA: TGTGCCAGCACCTGGGAGACGGGAAACTATGGCTACACCTTC. It yields the protein CASTWETGNYGYTF.

The V and J genes are TRBV2 and TRBJ2-3, with D perhaps given as TRBD1 or TRBD2 (6 bases each). Trimming pared 2 bases from V and 0 bases from J, leaving 12 bases between. Germline-derived CDR1 and CDR2 are SNHLY and FYNNEI. CDR3 length: 16 residues. CDR3 protein: CASSERGGMSTDTQYF. The DNA for the CDR3 is TGTGCCAGCAGTGAAAGAGGGGGGATGAGCACAGATACGCAGTATTTT. Complete variable domain (other parts from reference TRBV2 and TRBJ2-3): EPEVTQTPSHQVTQMGQEVILRCVPISNHLYFYWYRQILGQKVEFLVSFYNNEISEKSEIFDDQFSVERPDGSNFTLKIRSTKLEDSAMYFCASSERGGMSTDTQYFGPGTRLTVL.

The V and J genes are TRBV7-9 and TRBJ1-1; the match to TRBD1 covers 9 bases. The ends lost 5 bases at V and 1 base at J; junction bases unmatched: 5. CDR3 length: 15 amino acids. The germline V gene has CDR1 SEHNR and CDR2 FQNEAQ (reference sequence). CDR3 in amino acids: CASSPTGGENTEAFF. In DNA, the CDR3 is TGTGCCAGCAGCCCCACAGGGGGCGAGAACACTGAAGCTTTCTTT.

This chain uses TRBV27 with TRBJ2-3; D call uncertain. Germline V gene lookup returns CDR1 MNHEY and CDR2 SMNVEV (reference sequence). Deletions cut 2 bases from V and 0 bases from J, with 12 bases between. The CDR3 spans 16 residues. The CDR3 region is CASSLDVSTSTDTQYF. CDR3 nucleotide sequence: TGTGCCAGCAGTTTAGATGTGAGCACTAGCACAGATACGCAGTATTTT.

CDR3 residues: CASSLIGGVETQYF. CDR3 in DNA: TGCGCCAGCAGCTTGATTGGGGGCGTTGAGACCCAGTACTTC. J is TRBJ2-5 and V is TRBV5-1; a possible D gene is TRBD1 (6 bases). There are 14 residues in the CDR3. Germline CDR1 reads SGHRS; CDR2 reads YFSETQ. Trimming removed 1 base at V and 5 bases at J, with 12 bases between.

The chain has TRBV30 and TRBJ2-1; perhaps TRBD1 as D (8 bases). The CDR3 spans 15 residues. The V and J ends lost 4 bases and 2 bases respectively, with 15 bases between them. In germline, CDR1 is GTSNPN, CDR2 SVGIG (reference sequence). CDR3 nucleotides: TGTGCCTGGACCCCTACAGGGGGGGCCTACAATGAGCAGTTCTTC. Its translation is CAWTPTGGAYNEQFF.

The chain has TRBV5-1 and TRBJ1-2; D remains ambiguous. The CDR3 extends over 15 amino acids. Germline V gene lookup returns CDR1 SGHRS and CDR2 YFSETQ. The germline V and J ends were trimmed by 4 bases and 8 bases, with 21 bases remaining between them. The CDR3 coding sequence is TGCGCCAGCAGCGAGGCTGGGGAAGCGGTGCTCGGCTACACCTTC. Encoded protein: CASSEAGEAVLGYTF. The entire variable domain, with the rest obtained from reference TRBV5-1 and TRBJ1-2, is as follows: KAGVTQTPRYLIKTRGQQVTLSCSPISGHRSVSWYQQTPGQGLQFLFEYFSETQRNKGNFPGRFSGRQFSNSRSEMNVSTLELGDSALYLCASSEAGEAVLGYTFGSGTRLTVV.

This chain uses TRBV4-2 with TRBJ1-5; D is ambiguous. Trimming pared 0 bases from V and 2 bases from J, leaving 11 bases between. Germline loops: CDR1 LGHNA, CDR2 YNFKEQ. The CDR3 sequence is 16 residues long. CDR3: CASSQEMGRGNQPQHF. The CDR3 region has the DNA TGTGCCAGCAGCCAAGAAATGGGAAGGGGCAATCAGCCCCAGCATTTT.

The genes are TRBV3-1 (or the pseudogene TRBV3-2) and TRBJ1-2, with D perhaps TRBD1 (5 bases). CDR3 length: 16 residues. V lost 4 bases and J 0 bases, leaving 15 bases between the germline ends. Germline assignment: CDR1 LGHDT and CDR2 YNNKEL (reference sequence). CDR3: CASSRQRGAANYGYTF. CDR3 sequence (DNA): TGTGCCAGCAGCCGACAAAGAGGGGCAGCTAACTATGGCTACACCTTC.

The rearrangement joins TRBV11-2 to TRBJ2-7; D perhaps matches TRBD2 (5 bases). Deletions cut 5 bases from V and 3 bases from J, with 17 bases between. In germline, CDR1 is SGHAT, CDR2 FQNNGV. CDR3 size: 15 residues. The chain's CDR3 is CASSRYGGGDYEQYF. CDR3 bases: TGTGCCAGCAGCCGATACGGAGGTGGGGACTACGAGCAGTACTTC. Together with reference TRBV11-2 and TRBJ2-7, the CDR3 gives the full variable domain: EAGVAQSPRYKIIEKRQSVAFWCNPISGHATLYWYQQILGQGPKLLIQFQNNGVVDDSQLPKDRFSAERLKGVDSTLKIQPAKLEDSAVYLCASSRYGGGDYEQYFGPGTRLTVT.

This sequence joins TRBV6-5 and TRBJ2-1, with D uncertain. The germline V gene encodes CDR1 MNHEY and CDR2 SVGAGI. Trimming cost V 5 bases and J 2 bases, with 13 bases left between them. This CDR3 spans 15 amino acids. Here the CDR3 DNA reads TGTGCCAGCAGTCCCTACAGTGGCCCCTACAATGAGCAGTTCTTC. Amino acid sequence: CASSPYSGPYNEQFF.

V is TRBV4-2 and J is TRBJ1-1, with 10 nucleotides matching TRBD1. The CDR3 covers 13 residues. The trim removed 3 bases at V and 6 bases at J, leaving 1 base unmatched. CDR1 and CDR2 (germline): LGHNA, YNFKEQ. CDR3 region: CASSQTGGSEAFF. CDR3 nucleotide sequence: TGTGCCAGCAGCCAGACAGGGGGCTCTGAAGCTTTCTTT.

This chain links TRBV18 with TRBJ2-1, with 8 bases lining up with TRBD1. The CDR3 extends over 14 amino acids. Germline V gene data show CDR1 as KGHSH and CDR2 as LQKENI. Trimming at V came to 4 bases and at J to 5 bases, leaving 4 bases not matched to a gene. The CDR3 loop reads CASSLDRGNNEQFF. CDR3 nucleotides: TGTGCCAGCTCACTCGACAGGGGAAACAATGAGCAGTTCTTC.

V and J are TRBV27 and TRBJ1-5, with 11 positions matching TRBD1. The CDR3 loop spans 15 amino acids. The germline gives CDR1 MNHEY, CDR2 SMNVEV (reference sequence). V lost 6 bases, J lost 5 bases, and 6 bases stayed unmatched. The CDR3 nucleotides read TGTGCCAGCAGCCAGGACAGGGGGCGCGATCAGCCCCAGCATTTT. It translates to CASSQDRGRDQPQHF.

V and J are TRBV10-3 and TRBJ2-3; TRBD2 matches 8 bases. Looked up from germline, CDR1 is ENHRY and CDR2 is SYGVKD. V was clipped by 0 bases and J by 3 bases; unmatched bases: 8. The CDR3 contains 17 residues. The CDR3 DNA reads TGTGCCATCAGTGAGTCTAGTATCCGGGGGGGAACAGATACGCAGTATTTT. Its translation is CAISESSIRGGTDTQYF.

The chain is built from TRBV30 and TRBJ2-3; D could derive from TRBD1 or TRBD2 (5 bases each). Germline CDR1 and CDR2: GTSNPN and SVGIG (reference sequence). The CDR3 covers 14 residues. V was clipped by 3 bases and J by 0 bases, with 10 bases between them. The CDR3 DNA is TGTGCCTGGAGATTGGGGGTTAGCACAGATACGCAGTATTTT. The encoded protein is CAWRLGVSTDTQYF.

This chain uses TRBV3-1 (or the pseudogene TRBV3-2) with TRBJ1-6; a weak D match, TRBD1 (6 bases). The germline CDR1 and CDR2 sequences are LGHDT and YNNKEL (reference sequence). The CDR3 sequence is 13 residues long. V was trimmed by 4 bases and J by 10 bases, leaving 11 bases between them. The CDR3 DNA is TGTGCCAGCAGCCGGACAGAGTCATCACCCCTCCACTTT. Translation gives CASSRTESSPLHF.

This chain connects TRBV9 to TRBJ2-1; 11 bases are a match to TRBD2. V was pared by 4 bases and J by 3 bases, with 9 bases of the junction left unmatched. CDR1 is SGDLS, CDR2 YYNGEE, per germline. This CDR3 spans 17 amino acids. This CDR3 is CASSSPTSGANYNEQFF. CDR3 sequence (DNA): TGTGCCAGCAGCTCCCCGACTAGCGGGGCAAACTACAATGAGCAGTTCTTC.